The 22 T cell receptor beta chains given below trace back to one sample, sequenced in a study of beta chain features in type 1 diabetes. Every bit of the isolated RNA underwent reverse transcription, so sequencing read expressed TCRB transcripts. Clones were sequenced by immunoSEQ multiplex PCR, and TCRdb holds only the in-frame ones, with some missing. The data show about 140,000 clones, over 8% seen once. The specimen was central memory CD4+ T cells from blood. The receptors were sampled from a woman aged 40 to 50 in good health.

This clone was seen more than once but under ten times. V usage is TRBV29-1 and J usage is TRBJ2-5; the D gene is possibly TRBD1 (6 bases). Trimming removed 6 bases at V and 2 bases at J, with 10 bases between. Germline lookup yields CDR1 SQVTM and CDR2 ANQGSEA. This CDR3 is built from 12 residues. CDR3 nucleotides: TGCAGCGTCCGGACAGAGCAAGAGACCCAGTACTTC. This sequence encodes CSVRTEQETQYF. The full variable domain, rest sourced from reference TRBV29-1 and TRBJ2-5, is SAVISQKPSRDICQRGTSLTIQCQVDSQVTMMFWYRQQPGQSLTLIATANQGSEATYESGFVIDKFPISRPNLTFSTLTVSNMSPEDSSIYLCSVRTEQETQYFGPGTRLLVL.

The CDR3 spells CASKGTGASDTEAFF. CDR3 nucleotide sequence: TGTGCCAGCAAGGGCACAGGGGCCAGCGACACTGAAGCTTTCTTT. The chain couples TRBV2 to TRBJ1-1, with 7 bases fitting TRBD1. Per germline, CDR1 SNHLY and CDR2 FYNNEI. The CDR3 is made up of 15 amino acids. V was pared by 7 bases and J by 3 bases, with 11 bases of the junction left unmatched.

This clone was picked up a small number of times. The chain couples TRBV7-2 to TRBJ2-3; 9 bases line up with TRBD2. Unmatched junction bases numbered 3, after V lost 5 bases and J lost 0 bases. The CDR3 has 15 amino acids. The V gene's germline CDR1 is SGHTA and CDR2 FQGNSA. The CDR3: CASSNLAGSTDTQYF. The CDR3 bases are TGTGCCAGCAGCAATCTAGCGGGGAGCACAGATACGCAGTATTTT.

The J gene is TRBJ1-2, the V gene TRBV6-5, with TRBD1 as a possible D gene (6 bases). V lost 6 bases and J 3 bases, leaving 14 bases between the germline ends. Germline V gene data show CDR1 as MNHEY and CDR2 as SVGAGI. This CDR3 region has 14 residues. CDR3 DNA: TGTGCCAGCAGCCCCGGCGGGGGCTACTATGGCTACACCTTC. Its protein product is CASSPGGGYYGYTF.

In this sample, this clone turned up a few times. This chain links TRBV4-2 with TRBJ2-5; D is unresolved. CDR1 and CDR2 from the germline V gene are LGHNA and YNFKEQ. CDR3 length equals 14 residues. The ends were cut back, 5 bases at V and 1 base at J, with 11 bases in the middle. The CDR3 DNA is TGTGCCAGCAGCTTCACGGGTTCCCAAGAGACCCAGTACTTC. Encoded protein: CASSFTGSQETQYF.

This clone was seen more than once but under ten times. This chain joins TRBV29-1 and TRBJ1-5, with D perhaps TRBD1 (5 bases). Germline values: CDR1 SQVTM, CDR2 ANQGSEA. The CDR3 consists of 13 residues. V lost 3 bases and J lost 7, with 13 bases in between. CDR3 DNA sequence: TGCAGCGTTGACGGAGGGGTAGAGCAGCCCCAGCATTTT. This sequence encodes CSVDGGVEQPQHF. Supplemented by reference TRBV29-1 and TRBJ1-5, the full variable domain reads SAVISQKPSRDICQRGTSLTIQCQVDSQVTMMFWYRQQPGQSLTLIATANQGSEATYESGFVIDKFPISRPNLTFSTLTVSNMSPEDSSIYLCSVDGGVEQPQHFGDGTRLSIL.

This clone turned up a few times. V gene TRBV7-2 combines with J gene TRBJ2-5; TRBD2 agrees at 10 bases. Germline values: CDR1 SGHTA, CDR2 FQGNSA. The CDR3 totals 16 residues. V shed 2 bases, J shed 5 bases, and the junction held 8 bases outside the gene matches. The CDR3 here is CASSLWLGLASETQYF. CDR3 sequence (DNA): TGTGCCAGCAGCTTATGGCTGGGACTAGCGTCGGAGACCCAGTACTTC.

This clone was seen a few times. V is TRBV19 and J is TRBJ1-2, with a possible D match to TRBD1 (5 bases). Germline V gene lookup returns CDR1 LNHDA and CDR2 SQIVND (reference sequence). Trimming left V 6 bases short and J 2 bases short, with 10 bases between. The CDR3 is made up of 13 amino acids. CDR3 protein: CASRRDGNYGYTF. CDR3 sequence (DNA): TGTGCCAGTAGGCGGGACGGAAACTATGGCTACACCTTC.

There are a few counts of this clone. The J gene is TRBJ2-5, the V gene TRBV25-1, with 9 bases aligning to TRBD1. Looked up from germline, CDR1 is MGHDK and CDR2 is SYGVNS. This CDR3 has 13 residues. V was clipped by 6 bases and J by 4 bases; unmatched bases: 3. The CDR3 region is CASRGQGPETQYF. The CDR3 nucleotides read TGTGCCAGCAGGGGACAGGGACCAGAGACCCAGTACTTC. Together with reference TRBV25-1 and TRBJ2-5, the CDR3 gives the full variable domain: EADIYQTPRYLVIGTGKKITLECSQTMGHDKMYWYQQDPGMELHLIHYSYGVNSTEKGDLSSESTVSRIRTEHFPLTLESARPSHTSQYLCASRGQGPETQYFGPGTRLLVL.

This clone was observed a few times. The chain has TRBV7-6 and TRBJ2-5; possible D gene TRBD1, 5 bases. Between the trimmed V and J ends, which lost 5 bases and 5 bases, there was a span of 15 bases. There are 14 residues in the CDR3. Germline lookup yields CDR1 SGHVS and CDR2 FNYEAQ. Here the CDR3 reads CASSPRPGLETQYF. The CDR3 region has the DNA TGTGCCAGCAGCCCCCGCCCAGGGCTGGAGACCCAGTACTTC.

This clone was counted a few times. V and J are TRBV11-2 and TRBJ1-6; D unclear. The germline V and J ends were trimmed by 5 bases and 0 bases, with 14 bases remaining between them. The germline V gene has CDR1 SGHAT and CDR2 FQNNGV. The CDR3 spans 17 residues. The CDR3 coding sequence is TGTGCCAGCAGCGTGTCCAGGAGGAGCTCCTATAATTCACCCCTCCACTTT. Its protein is CASSVSRRSSYNSPLHF.

This clone has just a few counts. The chain recombines TRBV21-1 with TRBJ2-4; TRBD2 is the table's D call and was not checked against the DNA. TRBV21-1 counts as a pseudogene. This CDR3 is built from 16 residues. The CDR3 nucleotides are TGTGCCAGCAGCAGGGGGGGTATAGGGCCCAAAAACATTCAGTACTTC. Its protein product is CASSRGGIGPKNIQYF.

As DNA, the CDR3 is TGTGCCAGCAGTATCCAGAACAGGGCCGGGGAGACCCAGTACTTC. It specifies CASSIQNRAGETQYF. The chain joins TRBV2 to TRBJ2-5; possibly TRBD1 for D (6 bases). The ends were cut back, 5 bases at V and 5 bases at J, with 18 bases in the middle. CDR1 is SNHLY, CDR2 FYNNEI, per germline. The CDR3 consists of 15 residues.

The rearrangement links TRBV5-8 to TRBJ1-4, with unresolved D. CDR3 length: 13 residues. CDR1 is SGHTS, CDR2 YDEGEE, per germline. V dropped 2 bases and J dropped 8 bases, with 10 bases sitting between them. For the CDR3, the DNA is TGTGCCAGCAGCTTCGGTGGGCAGGAAAAACTGTTTTTT. This gives the protein CASSFGGQEKLFF. Together with reference TRBV5-8 and TRBJ1-4, the CDR3 gives the full variable domain: EAGVTQSPTHLIKTRGQQATLRCSPISGHTSVYWYQQALGLGLQFLLWYDEGEERNRGNFPPRFSGRQFPNYSSELNVNALELEDSALYLCASSFGGQEKLFFGSGTQLSVL.

V and J are TRBV27 and TRBJ2-5; tentatively, D is TRBD1 (6 bases). Germline values: CDR1 MNHEY, CDR2 SMNVEV (reference sequence). The V end lost 6 bases, the J end lost 4 bases, and 18 bases lay between the germline ends. This CDR3 is 15 amino acids long. This CDR3 is CASSPPWGLGETQYF. The CDR3 DNA follows: TGTGCCAGCAGCCCCCCATGGGGGCTGGGAGAGACCCAGTACTTC.

The rearrangement uses TRBV6-6 and TRBJ1-4, with a tentative D call TRBD1 (5 bases). Germline V gene lookup returns CDR1 MNHNY and CDR2 SVGAGI (reference sequence). The CDR3 covers 15 residues. The ends were cut back, 5 bases at V and 8 bases at J, with 18 bases in the middle. CDR3 DNA sequence: TGTGCCAGCAGTGCGCAGGGAGGAGGATTAGAAAAACTGTTTTTT. This codes for CASSAQGGGLEKLFF.

The table lists this clone with a few counts. The genes are TRBV9 and TRBJ1-3; D is uncertain. Germline-derived CDR1 and CDR2 are SGDLS and YYNGEE. The CDR3 length is 15 residues. Trimming took off 0 bases at V and 2 bases at J, with 9 bases between the two ends. Here the CDR3 reads CASSVVEGPGNTIYF. In DNA, the CDR3 is TGTGCCAGCAGCGTAGTAGAGGGCCCTGGAAACACCATATATTTT.

V usage is TRBV10-3 and J usage is TRBJ2-5; 12 nucleotides match TRBD2. With V trimmed by 5 bases and J by 5 bases, 3 bases remained unmatched. This CDR3 has 14 residues. CDR1 ENHRY and CDR2 SYGVKD come from the germline V gene. This chain's CDR3 is CAISSSGGDETQYF. The CDR3 nucleotides are TGTGCCATCAGTTCTAGCGGGGGGGATGAGACCCAGTACTTC.

This clone was seen a handful of times. The V gene is TRBV6-4, the J gene TRBJ2-1; TRBD1 matches at 7 bases. Trimming at V came to 6 bases and at J to 12 bases, leaving 11 bases not matched to a gene. Germline V gene data show CDR1 as MRHNA and CDR2 as SNTAGT. The CDR3 has 13 residues. The CDR3 DNA follows: TGTGCCAGCAGCCCCAGGGGGAAGGAGAGGCAGTTCTTC. Protein sequence: CASSPRGKERQFF.

V is TRBV19 and J is TRBJ1-1; TRBD1 is a possible D gene (6 bases). V shed 5 bases and J shed 1 base, with 14 bases lying between them. The V gene's germline CDR1 is LNHDA and CDR2 SQIVND (reference sequence). The CDR3 has 15 residues. CDR3 in DNA: TGTGCCAGTAGTCTCCGTTCAGGGGCGAACACTGAAGCTTTCTTT. It encodes CASSLRSGANTEAFF.

The V and J genes are TRBV18 and TRBJ1-6; 9 nucleotides align to TRBD1. Germline lookup yields CDR1 KGHSH and CDR2 LQKENI. After removal of 1 base from V and 9 bases from J, the junction contained 4 bases not matched to a gene. The CDR3 is made up of 15 amino acids. CDR3 amino acids: CASSPRTDRGSPLHF. The CDR3 bases are TGTGCCAGCTCACCACGTACGGACAGGGGTTCACCCCTCCACTTT.

This chain links TRBV6-6 with TRBJ2-5; 12 nucleotides match TRBD2. V shed 6 bases and J 5 bases; nucleotides not matched to a gene: 7. Germline CDR1 reads MNHNY; CDR2 reads SVGAGI (reference sequence). This CDR3 region has 15 residues. The CDR3 loop is CASSPGLAGQETQYF. CDR3 nucleotides: TGTGCCAGCAGCCCCGGACTAGCGGGACAGGAGACCCAGTACTTC.